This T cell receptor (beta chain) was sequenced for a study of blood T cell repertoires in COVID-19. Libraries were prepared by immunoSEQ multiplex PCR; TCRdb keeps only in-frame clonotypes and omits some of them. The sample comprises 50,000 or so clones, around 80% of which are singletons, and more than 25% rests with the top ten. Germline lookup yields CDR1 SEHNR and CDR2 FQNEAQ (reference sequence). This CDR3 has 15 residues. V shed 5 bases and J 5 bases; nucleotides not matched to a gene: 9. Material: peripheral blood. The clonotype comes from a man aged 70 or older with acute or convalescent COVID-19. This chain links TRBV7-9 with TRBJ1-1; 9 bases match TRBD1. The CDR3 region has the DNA TGTGCCAGCAGCCAAATCACAGGGGGCAGGACTGAAGCTTTCTTT. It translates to CASSQITGGRTEAFF.